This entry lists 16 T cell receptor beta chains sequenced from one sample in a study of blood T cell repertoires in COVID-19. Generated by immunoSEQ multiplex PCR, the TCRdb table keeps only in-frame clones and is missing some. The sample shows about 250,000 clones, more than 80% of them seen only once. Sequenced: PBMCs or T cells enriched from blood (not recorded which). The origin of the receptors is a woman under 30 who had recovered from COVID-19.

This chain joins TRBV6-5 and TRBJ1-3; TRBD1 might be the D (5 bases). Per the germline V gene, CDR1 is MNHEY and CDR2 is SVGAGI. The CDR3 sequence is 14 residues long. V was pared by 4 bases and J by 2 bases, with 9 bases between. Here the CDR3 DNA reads TGTGCCAGCAGTTCGGGGGTCCCTGGAAACACCATATATTTT. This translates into CASSSGVPGNTIYF.

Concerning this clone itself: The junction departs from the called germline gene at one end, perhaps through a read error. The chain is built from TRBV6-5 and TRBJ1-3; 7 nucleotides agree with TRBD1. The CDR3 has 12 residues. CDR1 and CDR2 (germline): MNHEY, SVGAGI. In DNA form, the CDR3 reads TGTGCCAGCAGTTACTCCCCCGGGACAGTCCTCTTT. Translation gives CASSYSPGTVLF.

CDR3: CASSPPGATEAFF. CDR3 coding DNA: TGTGCCAGCTCACCACCGGGGGCCACTGAAGCTTTCTTT. The chain carries TRBV18 and TRBJ1-1; possible D gene TRBD1, 6 bases. The CDR3 runs 13 residues. Germline V lookup: CDR1 KGHSH, CDR2 LQKENI. V was clipped by 0 bases and J by 4 bases, with 6 bases between them.

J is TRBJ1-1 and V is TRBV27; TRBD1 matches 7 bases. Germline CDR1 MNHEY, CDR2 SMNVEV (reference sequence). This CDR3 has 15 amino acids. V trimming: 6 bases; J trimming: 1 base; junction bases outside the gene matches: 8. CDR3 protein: CASRPVGQTNTEAFF. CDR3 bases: TGTGCCAGCAGGCCCGTGGGACAGACGAACACTGAAGCTTTCTTT.

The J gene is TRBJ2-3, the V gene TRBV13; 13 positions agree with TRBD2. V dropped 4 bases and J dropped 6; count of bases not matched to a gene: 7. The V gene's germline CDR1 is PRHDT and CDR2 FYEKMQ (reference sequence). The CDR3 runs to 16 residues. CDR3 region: CASSSRGLAGWDTQYF. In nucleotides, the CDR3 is TGTGCCAGCAGCTCACGGGGACTAGCGGGGTGGGATACGCAGTATTTT.

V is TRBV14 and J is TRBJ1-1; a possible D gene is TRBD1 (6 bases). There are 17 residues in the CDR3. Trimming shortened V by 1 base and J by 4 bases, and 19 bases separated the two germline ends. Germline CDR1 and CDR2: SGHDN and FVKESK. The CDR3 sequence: CASSQVNRGGGGTEAFF. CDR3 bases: TGTGCCAGCAGCCAAGTCAATAGAGGGGGTGGTGGCACTGAAGCTTTCTTT.

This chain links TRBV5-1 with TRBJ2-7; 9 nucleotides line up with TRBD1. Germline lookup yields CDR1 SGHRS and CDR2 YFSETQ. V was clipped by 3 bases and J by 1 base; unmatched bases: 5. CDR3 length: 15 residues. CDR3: CASSWTGAPSYEQYF. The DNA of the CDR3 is TGCGCCAGCAGCTGGACAGGGGCTCCATCCTACGAGCAGTACTTC.

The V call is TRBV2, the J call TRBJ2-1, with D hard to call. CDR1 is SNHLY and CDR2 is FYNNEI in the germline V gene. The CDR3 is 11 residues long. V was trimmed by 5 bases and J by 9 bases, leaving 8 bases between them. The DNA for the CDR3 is TGTGCCAGCAGTCCTACTGTTGAGCAGTTCTTC. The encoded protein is CASSPTVEQFF.

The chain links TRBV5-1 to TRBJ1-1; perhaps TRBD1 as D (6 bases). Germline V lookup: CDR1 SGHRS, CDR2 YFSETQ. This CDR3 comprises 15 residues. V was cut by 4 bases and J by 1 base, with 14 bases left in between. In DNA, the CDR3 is TGCGCCAGCAGCCTCCTCGCCAGGGGGAACACTGAAGCTTTCTTT. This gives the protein CASSLLARGNTEAFF.

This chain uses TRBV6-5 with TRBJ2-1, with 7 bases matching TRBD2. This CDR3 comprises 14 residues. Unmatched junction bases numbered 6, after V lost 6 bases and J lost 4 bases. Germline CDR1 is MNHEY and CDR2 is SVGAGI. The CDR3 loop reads CASRGGGGYNEQFF. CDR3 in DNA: TGTGCCAGCAGGGGTGGCGGGGGTTACAATGAGCAGTTCTTC.

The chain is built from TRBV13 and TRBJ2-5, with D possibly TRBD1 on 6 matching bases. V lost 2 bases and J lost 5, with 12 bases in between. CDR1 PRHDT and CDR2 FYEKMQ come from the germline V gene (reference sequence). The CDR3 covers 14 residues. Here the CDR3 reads CASSLRLRGETQYF. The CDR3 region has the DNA TGTGCCAGCAGCTTAAGGTTGAGGGGGGAGACCCAGTACTTC. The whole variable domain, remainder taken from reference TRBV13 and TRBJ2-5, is AAGVIQSPRHLIKEKRETATLKCYPIPRHDTVYWYQQGPGQDPQFLISFYEKMQSDKGSIPDRFSAQQFSDYHSELNMSSLELGDSALYFCASSLRLRGETQYFGPGTRLLVL.

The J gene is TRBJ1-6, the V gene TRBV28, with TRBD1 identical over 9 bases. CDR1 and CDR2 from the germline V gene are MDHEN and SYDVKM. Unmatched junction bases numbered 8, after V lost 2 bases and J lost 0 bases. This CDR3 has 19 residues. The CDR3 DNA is TGTGCCAGCAGTTTAGATCCCGGGACAGGGCGCTCCTATAATTCACCCCTCCACTTT. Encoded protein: CASSLDPGTGRSYNSPLHF. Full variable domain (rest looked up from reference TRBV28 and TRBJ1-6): DVKVTQSSRYLVKRTGEKVFLECVQDMDHENMFWYRQDPGLGLRLIYFSYDVKMKEKGDIPEGYSVSREKKERFSLILESASTNQTSMYLCASSLDPGTGRSYNSPLHFGNGTRLTVT.

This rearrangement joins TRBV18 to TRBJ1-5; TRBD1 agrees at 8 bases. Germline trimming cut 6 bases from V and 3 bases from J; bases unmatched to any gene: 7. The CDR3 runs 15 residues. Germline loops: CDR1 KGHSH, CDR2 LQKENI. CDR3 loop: CASSSDRATNQPQHF. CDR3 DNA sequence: TGTGCCAGCTCTTCGGACAGGGCCACCAATCAGCCCCAGCATTTT.

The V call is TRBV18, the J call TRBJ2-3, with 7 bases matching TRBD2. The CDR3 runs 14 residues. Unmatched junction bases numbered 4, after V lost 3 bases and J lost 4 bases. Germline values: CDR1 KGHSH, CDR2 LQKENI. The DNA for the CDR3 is TGTGCCAGCTCACCTAGACGGGAGGCAGATACGCAGTATTTT. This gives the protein CASSPRREADTQYF. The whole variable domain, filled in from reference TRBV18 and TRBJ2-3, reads NAGVMQNPRHLVRRRGQEARLRCSPMKGHSHVYWYRQLPEEGLKFMVYLQKENIIDESGMPKERFSAEFPKEGPSILRIQQVVRGDSAAYFCASSPRREADTQYFGPGTRLTVL.

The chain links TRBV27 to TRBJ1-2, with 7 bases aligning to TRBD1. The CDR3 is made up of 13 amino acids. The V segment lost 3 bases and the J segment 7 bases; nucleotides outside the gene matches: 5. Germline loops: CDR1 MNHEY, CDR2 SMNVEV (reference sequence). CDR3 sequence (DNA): TGTGCCAGCAGTTTTAAGGGGGCAGGTGGCTACACCTTC. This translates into CASSFKGAGGYTF.

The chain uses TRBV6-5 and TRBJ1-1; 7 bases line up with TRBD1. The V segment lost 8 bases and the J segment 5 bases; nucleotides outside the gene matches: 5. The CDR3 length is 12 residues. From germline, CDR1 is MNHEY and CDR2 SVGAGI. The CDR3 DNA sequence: TGTGCCAGCCTACAGGGGAGGACTGAAGCTTTCTTT. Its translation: CASLQGRTEAFF.